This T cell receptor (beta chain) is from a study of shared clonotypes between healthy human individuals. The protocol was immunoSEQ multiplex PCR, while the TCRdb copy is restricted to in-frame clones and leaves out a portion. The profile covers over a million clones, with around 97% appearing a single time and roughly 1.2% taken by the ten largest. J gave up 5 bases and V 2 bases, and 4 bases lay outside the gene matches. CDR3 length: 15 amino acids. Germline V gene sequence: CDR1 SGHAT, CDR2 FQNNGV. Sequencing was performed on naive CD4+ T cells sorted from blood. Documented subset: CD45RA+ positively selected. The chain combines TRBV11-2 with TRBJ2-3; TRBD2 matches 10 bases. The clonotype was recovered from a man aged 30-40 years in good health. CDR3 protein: CASSLSSGSGDTQYF. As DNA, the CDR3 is TGTGCCAGCAGCTTATCTAGCGGGAGTGGAGATACGCAGTATTTT.